The T cell receptor (beta chain) described here comes from a study of blood T cell repertoires in COVID-19. Assay used: immunoSEQ multiplex PCR; TCRdb lists only in-frame clones, some missing. This sample has about 340,000 clones, with 80% to 90% found just once. Those enrolled, adults aged roughly 18 to 100 years, came from 20 to 25 US areas. Clinical history reported by participants formed the basis on which cohorts were assigned. This CDR3 is built from 15 residues. The V and J ends lost 0 bases and 7 bases respectively, with 13 bases between them. The germline V gene encodes CDR1 SGHRS and CDR2 YFSETQ. This clone occurred a few times.

The genes are TRBV5-1 and TRBJ1-4; a weak D match, TRBD1 (6 bases). The sequence came from a woman aged 40 to 55 with acute COVID-19. The sequenced material came from PBMCs or T cells enriched from blood (not recorded which). The CDR3 nucleotides are TGCGCCAGCAGCTTGGAGGGGGTCTATAGTGAAAAACTGTTTTTT. Translated: CASSLEGVYSEKLFF.